This T cell receptor (beta chain) comes out of a study of T cell changes during pregnancy in multiple sclerosis. The CDR3 consists of 14 residues. The V and J ends lost 6 bases and 5 bases, in that order; junction bases with no gene match: 9. Germline loops: CDR1 MNHEY, CDR2 SVGAGI. Method: immunoSEQ multiplex PCR; TCRdb's copy keeps in-frame clones and lacks some. The sample shows about 36,000 clones, roughly nine tenths of them seen only once. The rearrangement joins TRBV6-5 to TRBJ1-2; 7 bases line up with TRBD1. This TCR was sampled from a female donor in good health, enrolled as a control in a pregnancy study. The sample here was CD4+ T cells from peripheral blood mononuclear cells, taken after pregnancy. The DNA for the CDR3 is TGTGCCAGCAGGTTAATAGGGGACAGATATGGCTACACCTTC. It encodes CASRLIGDRYGYTF.